This TCR beta chain appears in the sequencing data of a study of CD8 T cells in Susac syndrome. Findings of the study overall: In total CD8+ repertoires, fewer than 20 Susac-specific public clones were found, and in CD8+ TEMRA repertoires, five were found.

Remarks on this clonotype: The antigen is undetermined.

The CDR3 contains 14 residues. Per germline, CDR1 MNHEY and CDR2 SMNVEV (reference sequence). The V end was cut by 6 bases, the J end by 2 bases, with 10 bases between. Random hexamers served to reverse transcribe roughly 0.45 to 1 ug RNA. Multiplex immunoSEQ PCR targeted 54 Vbeta and 13 Jbeta TCR beta segments. TCRdb used MiXCR to reprocess the immunoSEQ multiplex PCR reads, holding one entry per CDR3 protein. The data hold about 81,000 distinct CDR3 sequences, with over 85% observed a single time. The TEMRA cells underwent FACS enrichment, while the CD8+ and CD4+ T cells underwent negative isolation.

This clonotype was obtained from a human donor with Susac syndrome. The gene calls are TRBV27 and TRBJ2-2, with a possible D match to TRBD1 (6 bases). The sequenced material came from CD8+ T cells from PBMCs. CDR3 DNA sequence: TGTGCCAGCAGCTGGACAGTCAACACCGGGGAGCTGTTTTTT. Its translation: CASSWTVNTGELFF.